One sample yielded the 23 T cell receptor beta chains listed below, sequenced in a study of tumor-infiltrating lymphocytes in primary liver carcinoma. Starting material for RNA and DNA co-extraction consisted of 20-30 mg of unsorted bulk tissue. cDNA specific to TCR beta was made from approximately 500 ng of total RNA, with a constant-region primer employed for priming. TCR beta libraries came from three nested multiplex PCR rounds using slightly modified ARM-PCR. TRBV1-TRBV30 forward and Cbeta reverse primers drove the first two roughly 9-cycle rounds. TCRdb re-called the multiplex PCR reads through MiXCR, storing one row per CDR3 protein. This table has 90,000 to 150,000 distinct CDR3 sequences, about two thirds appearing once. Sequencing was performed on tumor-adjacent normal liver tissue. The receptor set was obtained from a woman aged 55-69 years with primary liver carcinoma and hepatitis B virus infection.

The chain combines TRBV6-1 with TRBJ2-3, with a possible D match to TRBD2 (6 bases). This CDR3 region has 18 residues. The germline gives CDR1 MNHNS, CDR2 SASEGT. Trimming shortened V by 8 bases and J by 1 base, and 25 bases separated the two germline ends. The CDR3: CASRTVGVGGMGTDTQYF. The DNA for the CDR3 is TGTGCCAGCCGAACGGTGGGAGTGGGAGGTATGGGCACAGATACGCAGTATTTT.

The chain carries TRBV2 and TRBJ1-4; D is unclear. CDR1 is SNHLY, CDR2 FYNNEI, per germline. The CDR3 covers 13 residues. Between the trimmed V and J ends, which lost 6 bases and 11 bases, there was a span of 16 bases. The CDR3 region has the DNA TGTGCCAGCAGCGCGACGGGCGGAGTGAAACTGTTTTTT. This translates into CASSATGGVKLFF.

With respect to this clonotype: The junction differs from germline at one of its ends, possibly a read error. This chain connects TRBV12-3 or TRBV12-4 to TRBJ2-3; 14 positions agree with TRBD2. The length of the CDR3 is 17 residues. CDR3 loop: CVSTNPGLAGVSGTRYF. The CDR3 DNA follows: TGTGTCAGCACCAACCCGGGACTAGCGGGAGTAAGCGGTACGCGGTATTTT.

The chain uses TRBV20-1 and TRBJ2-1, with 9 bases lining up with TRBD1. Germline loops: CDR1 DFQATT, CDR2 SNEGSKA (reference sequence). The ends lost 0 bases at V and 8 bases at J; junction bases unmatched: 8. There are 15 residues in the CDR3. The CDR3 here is CSARDLDRGPDEQFF. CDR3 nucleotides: TGCAGTGCTAGAGATCTGGACAGGGGACCCGATGAGCAGTTCTTC.

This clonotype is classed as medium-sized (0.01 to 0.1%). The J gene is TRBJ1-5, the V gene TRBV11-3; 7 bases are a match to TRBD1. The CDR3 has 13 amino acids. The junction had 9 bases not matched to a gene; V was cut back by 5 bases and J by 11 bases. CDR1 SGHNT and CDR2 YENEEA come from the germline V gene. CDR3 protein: CASSPGTGASQHF. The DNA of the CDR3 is TGTGCCAGCAGCCCAGGAACAGGGGCCTCCCAGCATTTT.

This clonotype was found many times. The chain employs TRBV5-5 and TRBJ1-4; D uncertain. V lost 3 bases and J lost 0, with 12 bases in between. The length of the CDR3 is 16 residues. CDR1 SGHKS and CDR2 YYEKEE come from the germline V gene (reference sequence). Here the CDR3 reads CASSSTVSTTNEKLFF. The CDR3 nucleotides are TGTGCCAGCAGCTCGACGGTGTCAACAACTAATGAAAAACTGTTTTTT.

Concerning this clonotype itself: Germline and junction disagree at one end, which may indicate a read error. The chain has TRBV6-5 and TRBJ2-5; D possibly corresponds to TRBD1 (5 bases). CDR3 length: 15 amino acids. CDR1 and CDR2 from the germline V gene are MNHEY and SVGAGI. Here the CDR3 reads CASSYSRQSQESQYF. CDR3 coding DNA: TGTGCCAGCAGTTACTCTAGACAGTCCCAAGAGAGCCAGTACTTC.

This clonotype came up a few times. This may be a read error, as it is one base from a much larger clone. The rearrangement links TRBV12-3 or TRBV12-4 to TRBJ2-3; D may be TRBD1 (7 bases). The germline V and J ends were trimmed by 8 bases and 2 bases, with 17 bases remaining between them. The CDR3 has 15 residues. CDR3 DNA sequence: TGTGCCAGCGACAGGGTTAGCGGCTTCACAGATACGCAGTATTTT. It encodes CASDRVSGFTDTQYF.

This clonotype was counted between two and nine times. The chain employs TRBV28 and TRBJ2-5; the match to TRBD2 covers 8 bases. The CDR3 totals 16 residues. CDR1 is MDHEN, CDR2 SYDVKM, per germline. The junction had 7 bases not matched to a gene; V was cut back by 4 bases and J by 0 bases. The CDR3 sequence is CASSSSKRGYQETQYF. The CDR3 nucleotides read TGTGCCAGCAGTTCCTCGAAGCGGGGGTACCAAGAGACCCAGTACTTC.

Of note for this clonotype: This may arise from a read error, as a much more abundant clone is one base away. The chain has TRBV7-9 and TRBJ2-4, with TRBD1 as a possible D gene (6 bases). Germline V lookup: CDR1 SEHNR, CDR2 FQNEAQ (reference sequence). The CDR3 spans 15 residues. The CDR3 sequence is CVSSPRGPLQNIQYF. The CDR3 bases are TGTGTCAGCAGCCCCAGGGGACCTCTCCAAAACATTCAGTACTTC. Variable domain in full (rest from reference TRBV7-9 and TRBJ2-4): DTGVSQNPRHKITKRGQNVTFRCDPISEHNRLYWYRQTLGQGPEFLTYFQNEAQLEKSRLLSDRFSAERPKGSFSTLEIQRTEQGDSAMYLCVSSPRGPLQNIQYFGAGTRLSVL.

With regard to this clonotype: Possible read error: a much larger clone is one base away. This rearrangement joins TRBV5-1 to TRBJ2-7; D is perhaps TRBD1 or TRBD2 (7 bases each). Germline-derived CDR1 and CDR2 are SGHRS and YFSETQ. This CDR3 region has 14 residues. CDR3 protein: CASSLTGEGYGQYF. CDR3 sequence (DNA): TGCGCCAGCAGCCTCACAGGGGAGGGTTACGGGCAGTACTTC. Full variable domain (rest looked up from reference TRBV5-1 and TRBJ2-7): KAGVTQTPRYLIKTRGQQVTLSCSPISGHRSVSWYQQTPGQGLQFLFEYFSETQRNKGNFPGRFSGRQFSNSRSEMNVSTLELGDSALYLCASSLTGEGYGQYFGPGTRLTVT.

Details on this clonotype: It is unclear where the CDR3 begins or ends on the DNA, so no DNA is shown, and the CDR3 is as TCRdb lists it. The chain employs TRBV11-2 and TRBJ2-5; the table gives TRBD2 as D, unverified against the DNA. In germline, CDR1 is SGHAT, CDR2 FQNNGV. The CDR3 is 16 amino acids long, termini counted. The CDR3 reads CVSSYSCGSGRETQYF.

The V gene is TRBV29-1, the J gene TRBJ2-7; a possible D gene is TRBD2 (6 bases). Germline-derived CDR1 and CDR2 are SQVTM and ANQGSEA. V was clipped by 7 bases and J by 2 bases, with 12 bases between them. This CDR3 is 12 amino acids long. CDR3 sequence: CSGRDLPYEQYF. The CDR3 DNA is TGCAGCGGGAGGGACCTTCCCTACGAGCAGTACTTC.

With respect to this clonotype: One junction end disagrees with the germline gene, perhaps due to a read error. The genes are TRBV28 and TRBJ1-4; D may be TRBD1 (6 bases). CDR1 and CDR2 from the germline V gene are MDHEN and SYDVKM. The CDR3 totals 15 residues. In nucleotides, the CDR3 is TGTGACAGCAGTGCAACAGGGATCCCTAATGAAAAACTGTTTTTT. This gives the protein CDSSATGIPNEKLFF.

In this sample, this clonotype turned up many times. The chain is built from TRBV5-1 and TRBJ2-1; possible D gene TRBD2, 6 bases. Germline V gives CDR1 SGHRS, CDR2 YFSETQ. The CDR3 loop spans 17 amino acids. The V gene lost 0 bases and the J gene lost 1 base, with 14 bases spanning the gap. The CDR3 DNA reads TGCGCCAGCAGCTTGGGGGTTATGGGGGGTTCCTACAATGAGCAGTTCTTC. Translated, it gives CASSLGVMGGSYNEQFF.

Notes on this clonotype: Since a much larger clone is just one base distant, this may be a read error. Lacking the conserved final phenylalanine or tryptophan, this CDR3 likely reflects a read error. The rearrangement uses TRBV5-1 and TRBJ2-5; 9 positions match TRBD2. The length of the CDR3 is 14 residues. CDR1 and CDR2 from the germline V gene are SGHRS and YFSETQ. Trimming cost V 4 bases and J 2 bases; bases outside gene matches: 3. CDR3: CASSGTSRQETQYS. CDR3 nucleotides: TGCGCCAGCAGCGGGACTAGCAGACAAGAGACCCAGTACTCC.

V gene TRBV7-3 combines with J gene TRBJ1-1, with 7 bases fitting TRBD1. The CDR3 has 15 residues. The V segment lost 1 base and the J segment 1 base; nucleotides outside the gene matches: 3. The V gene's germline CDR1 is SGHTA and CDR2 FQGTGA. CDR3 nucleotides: TGTGCCAGCAGCTTAATCCCAGGGGGGAACACTGAAGCTTTCTTT. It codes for CASSLIPGGNTEAFF.

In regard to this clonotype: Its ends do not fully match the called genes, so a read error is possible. DNA of the CDR3: TGTGCCAGCAGTGAACGGAGGAACACTGAAGCTCTCTTT. Protein product: CASSERRNTEALF. The rearrangement joins TRBV6-1 to TRBJ1-1; no definite D call. CDR1 and CDR2 from the germline V gene are MNHNS and SASEGT. This CDR3 contains 13 residues.

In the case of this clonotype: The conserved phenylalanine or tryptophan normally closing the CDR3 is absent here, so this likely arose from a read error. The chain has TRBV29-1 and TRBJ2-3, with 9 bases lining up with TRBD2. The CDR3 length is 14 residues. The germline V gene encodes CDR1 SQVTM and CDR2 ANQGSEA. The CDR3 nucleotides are TGCAGCGTTGGTGCGGGAGGGTCCAGGAATACACAGTATTAT. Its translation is CSVGAGGSRNTQYY.

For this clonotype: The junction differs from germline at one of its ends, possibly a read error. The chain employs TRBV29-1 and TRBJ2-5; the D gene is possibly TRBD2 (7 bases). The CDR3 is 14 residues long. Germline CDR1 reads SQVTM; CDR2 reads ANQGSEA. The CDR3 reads CSLEGTTRRETQYF. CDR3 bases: TGCAGCCTTGAAGGGACAACCCGGCGGGAGACCCAGTATTTC.

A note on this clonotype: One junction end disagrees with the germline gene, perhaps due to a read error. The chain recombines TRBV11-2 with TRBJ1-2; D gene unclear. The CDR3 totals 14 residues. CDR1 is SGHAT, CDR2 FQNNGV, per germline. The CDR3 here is CASSFSESNYDYTF. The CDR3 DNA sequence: TGTGCCAGCAGCTTTTCAGAGTCTAACTATGACTACACCTTC. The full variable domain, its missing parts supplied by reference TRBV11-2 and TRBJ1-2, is EAGVAQSPRYKIIEKRQSVAFWCNPISGHATLYWYQQILGQGPKLLIQFQNNGVVDDSQLPKDRFSAERLKGVDSTLKIQPAKLEDSAVYLCASSFSESNYDYTFGSGTRLTVV.

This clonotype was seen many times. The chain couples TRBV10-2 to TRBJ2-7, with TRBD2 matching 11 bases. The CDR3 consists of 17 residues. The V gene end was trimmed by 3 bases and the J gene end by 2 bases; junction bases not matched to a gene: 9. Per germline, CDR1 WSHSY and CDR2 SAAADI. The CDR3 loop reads CASSDEGYSGRAYEQYF. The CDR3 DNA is TGCGCCAGCAGTGATGAGGGTTATAGCGGGAGGGCCTACGAGCAGTACTTC.

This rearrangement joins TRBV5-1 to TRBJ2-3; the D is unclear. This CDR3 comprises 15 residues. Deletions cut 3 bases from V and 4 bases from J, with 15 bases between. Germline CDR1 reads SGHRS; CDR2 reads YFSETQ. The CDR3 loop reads CASSSSGQPSDTQYF. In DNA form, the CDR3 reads TGCGCCAGCAGCTCGTCGGGCCAGCCCTCAGATACGCAGTATTTT.